This TCR beta chain was captured by sequencing in a study of blood T cell repertoires in COVID-19. Study at large: T cells, B-cell-depleted T cells, or PBMCs supplied cDNA or gDNA.

V lost 4 bases to trimming and J lost 4 bases; unmatched junction nucleotides: 12. CDR3 length equals 18 residues. The germline CDR1 and CDR2 sequences are KGHSH and LQKENI. Some clones are missing from TCRdb's copy, which holds only in-frame ones; the method was immunoSEQ multiplex PCR. The data hold 220,000 or so clones, with approximately 84% observed a single time. The sequenced material came from peripheral blood. This chain joins TRBV18 and TRBJ2-1; 11 nucleotides match TRBD2. The receptor's source is a woman older than 75 with acute or convalescent COVID-19. The CDR3: CASSLMASSGRTYNEQFF. The CDR3 nucleotides read TGTGCCAGCTCACTTATGGCCTCTAGCGGGAGGACTTACAATGAGCAGTTCTTC.